These 11 T cell receptor beta chains originate from one sample sequenced in a study of human T cells and chemical hapten exposure. Time point of the sample: patch test 3, about 24 weeks after DPC sensitization. The treatment was: therapeutic diphenylcyclopropenone sensitization with weekly scalp DPC. TCRdb reprocessed the RACE reads with MiXCR, giving one entry per CDR3 protein. The sample holds roughly 84,000 distinct CDR3 sequences, more than 10% seen once. This specimen was whole blood, taken in connection with sensitization to the hapten diphenylcyclopropenone (DPC). The receptors derive from a woman aged 45-65 years with alopecia areata. Some clones in this sample may be carry-over from other donors' samples.

This clonotype was counted a few times. The CDR3, as DNA: TGTGCCAGCAGTTACCGGGCGGGAGTGGTCACAGATACGCAGTATTTT. This translates into CASSYRAGVVTDTQYF. The chain has TRBV6-5 and TRBJ2-3; 7 positions match TRBD2. Germline V CDR1 and CDR2: MNHEY, SVGAGI. This CDR3 is built from 16 residues. J gave up 2 bases and V 2 bases, and 7 bases lay outside the gene matches.

This clonotype was counted ten times or more. DNA for the CDR3: TGTGCCAGCAGTGACTCGGGACAGGGTGACTATGGCTACACCTTC. This sequence encodes CASSDSGQGDYGYTF. This chain joins TRBV6-1 and TRBJ1-2; 9 bases match TRBD1. Trimming cost V 3 bases and J 3 bases; bases outside gene matches: 5. CDR1 and CDR2 from the germline V gene are MNHNS and SASEGT. The CDR3 is made up of 15 amino acids.

In this sample, this clonotype turned up many times. The chain combines TRBV25-1 with TRBJ2-7; 10 nucleotides align to TRBD2. The junction had 5 bases not matched to a gene; V was cut back by 8 bases and J by 4 bases. CDR1 and CDR2 from the germline V gene are MGHDK and SYGVNS. The CDR3 totals 13 residues. The CDR3 nucleotides are TGTGCCAGCTCCGGGACTAGCGCGTACGAGCAGTACTTC. This sequence encodes CASSGTSAYEQYF.

At least ten counts were recorded for this clonotype. V and J are TRBV19 and TRBJ2-5; D uncertain. The CDR3 loop spans 13 amino acids. CDR1 is LNHDA and CDR2 is SQIVND in the germline V gene (reference sequence). Deletions cut 7 bases from V and 5 bases from J, with 14 bases between. CDR3 in DNA: TGTGCCAGTACCCAGGCCCATGGGGAGACCCAGTACTTC. This encodes CASTQAHGETQYF.

This clonotype was counted at least ten times. This chain connects TRBV7-9 to TRBJ2-3, with no clear D. Germline V CDR1 and CDR2: SEHNR, FQNEAQ (reference sequence). This CDR3 comprises 14 residues. Trimming cost V 5 bases and J 1 base, with 10 bases left between them. DNA for the CDR3: TGTGCCAGCAGCCCTAGAGGACGCACAGATACGCAGTATTTT. Protein: CASSPRGRTDTQYF. The full variable domain, completed using reference TRBV7-9 and TRBJ2-3, is DTGVSQNPRHKITKRGQNVTFRCDPISEHNRLYWYRQTLGQGPEFLTYFQNEAQLEKSRLLSDRFSAERPKGSFSTLEIQRTEQGDSAMYLCASSPRGRTDTQYFGPGTRLTVL.

This clonotype was observed many times. The chain is built from TRBV10-3 and TRBJ2-3; 9 positions agree with TRBD2. This CDR3 has 15 residues. The V gene's germline CDR1 is ENHRY and CDR2 SYGVKD. Unmatched junction bases numbered 4, after V lost 6 bases and J lost 0 bases. CDR3 protein: CAIRSTSGSTDTQYF. The CDR3 DNA reads as TGTGCCATCAGATCGACTAGCGGAAGCACAGATACGCAGTATTTT.

This clonotype was counted many times. The CDR3 sequence is CASSKNDSPQGETQYF. The CDR3 DNA reads as TGTGCCAGCAGCAAAAACGACAGCCCCCAAGGAGAGACCCAGTACTTC. The chain uses TRBV21-1 and TRBJ2-5; the tabulated D call, TRBD1, remains unverified against the DNA. TRBV21-1 is reported as a pseudogene. There are 16 residues in the CDR3.

This clonotype was seen repeatedly, ten times or more. This chain connects TRBV5-6 to TRBJ2-5; 8 nucleotides line up with TRBD2. The J segment lost 2 bases and the V segment lost 7 bases, leaving 13 bases of the junction unmatched. Germline CDR1 SGHDT, CDR2 YYEEEE. This CDR3 contains 16 residues. The CDR3 sequence is CASGENGRARQETQYF. The DNA for the CDR3 is TGTGCCAGCGGGGAGAACGGGAGGGCCAGACAAGAGACCCAGTACTTC.

This chain uses TRBV7-9 with TRBJ2-6, with D possibly matching TRBD1 (5 bases). Germline assignment: CDR1 SEHNR and CDR2 FQNEAQ (reference sequence). V lost 4 bases and J lost 0, with 16 bases in between. The CDR3 is 18 residues long. In DNA, the CDR3 is TGTGCCAGCAGCTATGGACGGTCAGGGTACTCTGGGGCCAACGTCCTGACTTTC. Translating it yields CASSYGRSGYSGANVLTF. Drawing the rest from reference TRBV7-9 and TRBJ2-6, the complete variable domain is DTGVSQNPRHKITKRGQNVTFRCDPISEHNRLYWYRQTLGQGPEFLTYFQNEAQLEKSRLLSDRFSAERPKGSFSTLEIQRTEQGDSAMYLCASSYGRSGYSGANVLTFGAGSRLTVL.

This clonotype appeared many times. The chain employs TRBV24-1 and TRBJ2-2; the match to TRBD2 covers 11 bases. After removal of 0 bases from V and 5 bases from J, the junction contained 4 bases not matched to a gene. Per the germline V gene, CDR1 is KGHDR and CDR2 is SFDVKD. This CDR3 has 17 residues. CDR3 DNA sequence: TGTGCCACCAGTGATTTGAAGACTAGCGGGAAGACCGGGGAGCTGTTTTTT. Translation gives CATSDLKTSGKTGELFF.

This clonotype was detected ten times or more. This chain uses TRBV19 with TRBJ2-1; 8 nucleotides agree with TRBD1. The germline gives CDR1 LNHDA, CDR2 SQIVND (reference sequence). After removal of 5 bases from V and 2 bases from J, the junction contained 5 bases not matched to a gene. This CDR3 region has 15 residues. The CDR3 nucleotides read TGTGCCAGTAGTTCCCAGGGGGCTACCTACAATGAGCAGTTCTTC. This sequence encodes CASSSQGATYNEQFF.